Shown below are 30 T cell receptor beta chains from a single sample sequenced in a study of blood T cell repertoires in COVID-19. TCRdb's copy holds only in-frame clones and misses some; the assay was immunoSEQ multiplex PCR. The table includes a few hundred thousand clones, approximately 92% detected once. The sequenced sample was PBMCs or T cells enriched from blood (not recorded which). These receptors all stem from a woman aged 30 to 39 who had recovered from COVID-19.

This sequence joins TRBV5-4 and TRBJ2-6; TRBD1 aligns across 7 bases. With V trimmed by 1 base and J by 4 bases, 5 bases remained unmatched. CDR1 SGHNT and CDR2 YYREEE come from the germline V gene (reference sequence). This CDR3 has 16 amino acids. The CDR3 reads CASSLNRGGGANVLTF. In nucleotides, the CDR3 is TGTGCCAGCAGCTTGAACAGGGGTGGCGGGGCCAACGTCCTGACTTTC.

This sequence joins TRBV14 and TRBJ2-5, with no clear D. Germline assignment: CDR1 SGHDN and CDR2 FVKESK. The CDR3 consists of 13 residues. Trimming took 4 bases from V and 4 from J, leaving 10 bases between them. The DNA for the CDR3 is TGTGCCAGCAGCCCCCTGGCAGTAGAGACCCAGTACTTC. Protein: CASSPLAVETQYF.

The gene calls are TRBV5-1 and TRBJ2-5, with TRBD2 matching over 14 bases. Germline CDR1 reads SGHRS; CDR2 reads YFSETQ. Losses at the gene ends were 4 bases for V and 4 bases for J; bases not matched to a gene: 9. This CDR3 has 17 amino acids. CDR3 protein: CASSPGTSGGVRETQYF. CDR3 coding DNA: TGCGCCAGCAGCCCCGGGACTAGCGGGGGTGTACGAGAGACCCAGTACTTC.

This clone showed up just once. This rearrangement joins TRBV5-1 to TRBJ1-2, with TRBD1 as a possible D gene (5 bases). Germline CDR1 reads SGHRS; CDR2 reads YFSETQ. Deletions cut 1 base from V and 3 bases from J, with 13 bases between. This CDR3 spans 15 amino acids. The CDR3 region is CASSLRTPGDYGYTF. The CDR3 DNA reads TGCGCCAGCAGCTTGAGGACACCGGGAGACTATGGCTACACCTTC.

The rearrangement links TRBV7-9 to TRBJ2-2, with 9 bases that match TRBD1. Germline V gene sequence: CDR1 SEHNR, CDR2 FQNEAQ (reference sequence). This CDR3 is built from 16 residues. V lost 5 bases to trimming and J lost 5 bases; unmatched junction nucleotides: 9. This CDR3 reads CASSPNPGQGTGELFF. CDR3 nucleotide sequence: TGTGCCAGCAGCCCTAACCCGGGACAGGGAACCGGGGAGCTGTTTTTT.

The chain uses TRBV27 and TRBJ2-1; maybe TRBD2 (6 bases). The ends were cut back, 7 bases at V and 0 bases at J, with 25 bases in the middle. This CDR3 comprises 19 residues. Germline CDR1 MNHEY, CDR2 SMNVEV (reference sequence). The CDR3 DNA follows: TGTGCCAGCAACTCAGCCCCGCTAGCGCCTGGAAGCTCCTACAATGAGCAGTTCTTC. It specifies CASNSAPLAPGSSYNEQFF.

The chain combines TRBV10-3 with TRBJ2-1; D possibly corresponds to TRBD2 (7 bases). The CDR3 is made up of 18 amino acids. V lost 2 bases, J lost 6 bases, and 23 bases lay in between. CDR1 ENHRY and CDR2 SYGVKD come from the germline V gene. The CDR3 DNA follows: TGTGCCATCAGTGAGAAGGGGGGGAGGTCTTGGCTTCGCAATGAGCAGTTCTTC. Its translation is CAISEKGGRSWLRNEQFF.

The rearrangement joins TRBV11-3 to TRBJ2-7; weak D call: TRBD1 (6 bases). Germline CDR1 and CDR2: SGHNT and YENEEA. The CDR3 totals 11 residues. The V and J ends lost 6 bases and 7 bases respectively, with 10 bases between them. The CDR3 region has the DNA TGTGCCAGCAGGGGGGCGTTAGAGCAGTACTTC. Translated: CASRGALEQYF.

The CDR3 spells CASSLAGDQNEQFF. The CDR3 DNA follows: TGCGCCAGCAGCCTAGCGGGGGACCAAAATGAGCAGTTCTTC. V usage is TRBV5-1 and J usage is TRBJ2-1; TRBD2 matches 10 bases. This CDR3 has 14 amino acids. The J segment lost 7 bases and the V segment lost 4 bases, leaving 5 bases of the junction unmatched. Germline V CDR1 and CDR2: SGHRS, YFSETQ.

The chain joins TRBV7-3 to TRBJ2-2; 8 nucleotides match TRBD2. There are 16 residues in the CDR3. Germline loops: CDR1 SGHTA, CDR2 FQGTGA. The ends lost 5 bases at V and 3 bases at J; junction bases unmatched: 8. CDR3 sequence: CASSPTGGAYTGELFF. CDR3 DNA: TGTGCCAGCAGCCCCACCGGGGGGGCCTACACCGGGGAGCTGTTTTTT.

CDR3 in amino acids: CASSAAGTSSYNEQFF. The CDR3 DNA reads TGTGCCAGCAGCGCCGCCGGGACTAGTTCGTACAATGAGCAGTTCTTC. The rearrangement links TRBV11-3 to TRBJ2-1, with 8 bases identical to TRBD2. V dropped 5 bases and J dropped 4; count of bases not matched to a gene: 10. The CDR3 runs to 16 residues. From germline, CDR1 is SGHNT and CDR2 YENEEA. Full variable domain (outside the CDR3, taken from reference TRBV11-3 and TRBJ2-1): EAGVVQSPRYKIIEKKQPVAFWCNPISGHNTLYWYLQNLGQGPELLIRYENEEAVDDSQLPKDRFSAERLKGVDSTLKIQPAELGDSAVYLCASSAAGTSSYNEQFFGPGTRLTVL.

The chain carries TRBV27 and TRBJ1-5; tentative D call: TRBD1 (5 bases). V was trimmed by 4 bases and J by 9 bases, leaving 13 bases between them. The CDR3 spans 13 residues. The germline gives CDR1 MNHEY, CDR2 SMNVEV (reference sequence). The CDR3 bases are TGTGCCAGCAGTTCGTCCCGGCAGGGGCCCCAGCATTTT. Amino acids: CASSSSRQGPQHF.

This chain connects TRBV12-5 to TRBJ1-5, with D perhaps TRBD1 (5 bases). The CDR3 runs to 14 residues. Trimming took 5 bases from V and 1 from J, leaving 9 bases between them. Germline V CDR1 and CDR2: LGHNT, FRNRAP. The CDR3: CASGRRVSNQPQHF. The CDR3 DNA reads TGTGCTAGTGGTCGCAGGGTGAGCAATCAGCCCCAGCATTTT. Based on the CDR3 plus reference TRBV12-5 and TRBJ1-5, the full variable domain is DARVTQTPRHKVTEMGQEVTMRCQPILGHNTVFWYRQTMMQGLELLAYFRNRAPLDDSGMPKDRFSAEMPDATLATLKIQPSEPRDSAVYFCASGRRVSNQPQHFGDGTRLSIL.

The chain is built from TRBV3-1 (or the pseudogene TRBV3-2) and TRBJ2-5; D possibly corresponds to TRBD1 (5 bases). The germline V gene has CDR1 LGHDT and CDR2 YNNKEL (reference sequence). Trimming took 0 bases from V and 7 from J, leaving 12 bases between them. This CDR3 spans 14 amino acids. The CDR3 loop reads CASSQDLRTRTQYF. CDR3 DNA: TGTGCCAGCAGCCAAGATCTACGGACACGGACCCAGTACTTC.

The rearrangement links TRBV18 to TRBJ2-7; possibly TRBD1 for D (5 bases). This CDR3 is 16 amino acids long. Trimming cost V 3 bases and J 2 bases, with 17 bases left between them. Germline values: CDR1 KGHSH, CDR2 LQKENI. CDR3 nucleotides: TGTGCCAGCTCACCTTCTCGTGGGCAGGGCCCCTACGAGCAGTACTTC. Translation gives CASSPSRGQGPYEQYF.

The chain has TRBV6-5 and TRBJ1-2; 7 bases line up with TRBD1. In germline, CDR1 is MNHEY, CDR2 SVGAGI. V was clipped by 2 bases and J by 3 bases; unmatched bases: 6. The length of the CDR3 is 15 residues. The CDR3 region is CASSYGAGQYYGYTF. The CDR3 region has the DNA TGTGCCAGCAGTTACGGGGCGGGACAGTACTATGGCTACACCTTC.

This chain joins TRBV19 and TRBJ1-2, with 7 bases matching TRBD1. V lost 6 bases and J lost 6; bases outside the gene matches: 7. This CDR3 comprises 13 residues. The germline V gene encodes CDR1 LNHDA and CDR2 SQIVND (reference sequence). CDR3 in DNA: TGTGCCAGTAGGTTACAGGGGACGGATGGCTACACCTTC. Its protein product is CASRLQGTDGYTF.

This chain connects TRBV10-3 to TRBJ2-3; 8 bases line up with TRBD2. In germline, CDR1 is ENHRY, CDR2 SYGVKD. V was clipped by 10 bases and J by 11 bases; unmatched bases: 20. The CDR3 has 15 residues. CDR3 nucleotide sequence: TGTGCCAGTGCCGATAGCGGGACTCGAACTGAGGGGCAGTATTTT. Translating it yields CASADSGTRTEGQYF.

V and J are TRBV19 and TRBJ2-1; TRBD2 might be the D (6 bases). Germline assignment: CDR1 LNHDA and CDR2 SQIVND (reference sequence). The CDR3 length is 15 residues. V lost 4 bases and J lost 2, with 12 bases in between. Here the CDR3 reads CASSRDSGAYNEQFF. The CDR3 nucleotides read TGTGCCAGTAGTAGGGATAGCGGAGCCTACAATGAGCAGTTCTTC. The full variable domain, with the rest looked up from reference TRBV19 and TRBJ2-1, is DGGITQSPKYLFRKEGQNVTLSCEQNLNHDAMYWYRQDPGQGLRLIYYSQIVNDFQKGDIAEGYSVSREKKESFPLTVTSAQKNPTAFYLCASSRDSGAYNEQFFGPGTRLTVL.

The gene calls are TRBV19 and TRBJ2-7; TRBD1 might be the D (5 bases). V shed 8 bases and J shed 2 bases, with 13 bases lying between them. Germline loops: CDR1 LNHDA, CDR2 SQIVND (reference sequence). The CDR3 loop spans 13 amino acids. The CDR3 nucleotides are TGTGCCAGTTGGAAGGGGTACCCCTACGAGCAGTACTTC. Amino acid sequence: CASWKGYPYEQYF.

The chain uses TRBV4-2 and TRBJ2-7; D uncertain. CDR1 and CDR2 from the germline V gene are LGHNA and YNFKEQ. Trimming pared 1 base from V and 2 bases from J, leaving 9 bases between. CDR3 length: 14 residues. This CDR3 reads CASSQGLMTYEQYF. Here the CDR3 DNA reads TGTGCCAGCAGCCAAGGGCTGATGACCTACGAGCAGTACTTC.

V and J are TRBV27 and TRBJ1-2; D is unclear. The CDR3 covers 14 residues. The V gene lost 3 bases and the J gene lost 6 bases, with 14 bases spanning the gap. CDR1 is MNHEY, CDR2 SMNVEV, per germline (reference sequence). The CDR3 loop reads CASSFRRQDDGYTF. CDR3 nucleotide sequence: TGTGCCAGCAGTTTCCGTCGACAAGATGATGGCTACACCTTC.

This chain uses TRBV7-2 with TRBJ1-2, with 7 bases identical to TRBD1. Losses at the gene ends were 5 bases for V and 6 bases for J; bases not matched to a gene: 3. The CDR3 is made up of 12 amino acids. Germline V gene lookup returns CDR1 SGHTA and CDR2 FQGNSA. CDR3 DNA sequence: TGTGCCAGCAGCCCGACAGGGCATGGCTACACCTTC. Encoded protein: CASSPTGHGYTF.

This sequence joins TRBV21-1 and TRBJ1-4; TRBD1 is the table's D call, not checked against the DNA. TRBV21-1 is a pseudogene. This CDR3 comprises 15 residues. The DNA for the CDR3 is TGTGCCAGCAGCAGGCAGGTAGCAACTAATGAAAAACTGTTTTTT. This codes for CASSRQVATNEKLFF.

This rearrangement joins TRBV7-2 to TRBJ2-1; no definite D call. From germline, CDR1 is SGHTA and CDR2 FQGNSA. This CDR3 is built from 11 residues. The V gene lost 5 bases and the J gene lost 10 bases, with 9 bases spanning the gap. The CDR3 loop reads CASSLTREQFF. CDR3 DNA: TGTGCCAGCAGCCTGACGAGGGAGCAGTTCTTC.

In its sample, this clone was seen once. The J gene is TRBJ2-4, the V gene TRBV27, with D uncertain. V dropped 4 bases and J dropped 0 bases, with 10 bases sitting between them. Germline V gene lookup returns CDR1 MNHEY and CDR2 SMNVEV (reference sequence). This CDR3 has 15 amino acids. CDR3 sequence: CASSYSPLAKNIQYF. The CDR3 bases are TGTGCCAGCAGTTACTCCCCGCTAGCCAAAAACATTCAGTACTTC.

This chain joins TRBV2 and TRBJ1-6; TRBD1 aligns across 8 bases. Germline values: CDR1 SNHLY, CDR2 FYNNEI. The J segment lost 7 bases and the V segment lost 4 bases, leaving 6 bases of the junction unmatched. The CDR3 is made up of 15 amino acids. As DNA, the CDR3 is TGTGCCAGCAGTGTCGAGGCAGGGGGCAATTCACCCCTCCACTTT. Amino acids: CASSVEAGGNSPLHF.

This chain joins TRBV7-2 and TRBJ2-1, with unresolved D. CDR3 length equals 18 residues. Germline-derived CDR1 and CDR2 are SGHTA and FQGNSA. V was pared by 0 bases and J by 2 bases, with 17 bases between. CDR3 sequence: CASSLATAPQQAYNEQFF. CDR3 DNA: TGTGCCAGCAGCTTAGCCACAGCACCCCAGCAGGCCTACAATGAGCAGTTCTTC.

J is TRBJ2-2 and V is TRBV10-3, with 8 positions matching TRBD2. From germline, CDR1 is ENHRY and CDR2 SYGVKD. With V trimmed by 6 bases and J by 8 bases, 5 bases remained unmatched. This CDR3 has 13 amino acids. The CDR3 DNA is TGTGCCATCAGCGTAGCGGGATCAGGGGAGCTGTTTTTT. Translated, it gives CAISVAGSGELFF.

The genes are TRBV27 and TRBJ1-6; D call uncertain. V lost 6 bases, J lost 0 bases, and 12 bases lay in between. The CDR3 covers 16 residues. Looked up from germline, CDR1 is MNHEY and CDR2 is SMNVEV (reference sequence). CDR3 loop: CASRMEASSYNSPLHF. In DNA form, the CDR3 reads TGTGCCAGCAGAATGGAGGCGAGCTCCTATAATTCACCCCTCCACTTT.